One and the same sample provided the 27 T cell receptor beta chains below, sequenced in a study of vaccination effects on CD4 cells after COVID-19. These receptors lack a known antigen. Antigen-specific CD4+ T cells were expanded (with viral peptide pools) by the ViraFEST assay ahead of sequencing. The culture ran for approximately 10 days, and then CD4+ T cells were isolated. Data came from immunoSEQ multiplex PCR; TCRdb stores just in-frame clones and leaves some out. This table has over 55,000 clones, 80% to 90% appearing once. Sequenced material: CD4+ T cells from PBMCs cultured with HCoV-229E spike peptides, taken before COVID-19 vaccination. The receptors here all came from a human donor who received a COVID-19 vaccine.

The rearrangement joins TRBV6-1 to TRBJ1-6; the D is unclear. V was trimmed by 0 bases and J by 6 bases, leaving 12 bases between them. CDR3 length: 16 residues. Germline-derived CDR1 and CDR2 are MNHNS and SASEGT. CDR3 sequence: CASSEAVMSINSPLHF. Written as DNA, the CDR3 is TGTGCCAGCAGTGAAGCGGTCATGAGTATTAATTCACCCCTCCACTTT.

The chain couples TRBV18 to TRBJ1-2; tentative D call: TRBD1 (5 bases). The CDR3 has 16 amino acids. V lost 0 bases and J 2 bases, leaving 13 bases between the germline ends. CDR1 is KGHSH and CDR2 is LQKENI in the germline V gene. This chain's CDR3 is CASSPPTRQKNYGYTF. The CDR3 region has the DNA TGTGCCAGCTCACCACCGACGCGACAGAAGAACTATGGCTACACCTTC. The whole variable domain, remainder taken from reference TRBV18 and TRBJ1-2, is NAGVMQNPRHLVRRRGQEARLRCSPMKGHSHVYWYRQLPEEGLKFMVYLQKENIIDESGMPKERFSAEFPKEGPSILRIQQVVRGDSAAYFCASSPPTRQKNYGYTFGSGTRLTVV.

The V call is TRBV4-3, the J call TRBJ2-7; no reliable D call. V was pared by 1 base and J by 6 bases, with 28 bases between. CDR3 length: 19 residues. CDR1 LGHNA and CDR2 YSLEER come from the germline V gene. The CDR3, as DNA: TGCGCCAGCAGCCAAGTTTCATTCTCTCTTCGCTATTCCACTACCGAGCAGTACGTC. It codes for CASSQVSFSLRYSTTEQYV.

The chain recombines TRBV5-1 with TRBJ2-1; 9 bases line up with TRBD1. This CDR3 spans 17 amino acids. J was trimmed by 5 bases and V by 6 bases; bases with no gene match: 15. Germline loops: CDR1 SGHRS, CDR2 YFSETQ. DNA for the CDR3: TGCGCCAGCAACTATATATCGGGACAGGGTAGGGACAATGAGCAGTTCTTC. Residues: CASNYISGQGRDNEQFF.

The chain recombines TRBV5-1 with TRBJ1-4; D ambiguous. Germline CDR1 reads SGHRS; CDR2 reads YFSETQ. V was trimmed by 1 base and J by 8 bases, leaving 15 bases between them. This CDR3 spans 15 amino acids. CDR3 coding DNA: TGCGCCAGCAGCTTGTCCAGTCCCCCCCAGGAAAAACTGTTTTTT. Amino acid sequence: CASSLSSPPQEKLFF.

This chain joins TRBV3-1 (or the pseudogene TRBV3-2) and TRBJ1-3, with D possibly matching TRBD1 (6 bases). Trimming stripped 6 bases from V and 7 bases from J, with 16 bases between. Germline V gene sequence: CDR1 LGHDT, CDR2 YNNKEL (reference sequence). The CDR3 is 14 amino acids. The CDR3 sequence: CASRRTGFRNTIYF. CDR3 bases: TGTGCCAGCAGACGTACAGGGTTTAGGAACACCATATATTTT.

This chain connects TRBV2 to TRBJ2-5; 8 positions agree with TRBD2. The CDR3 consists of 16 residues. The J segment lost 5 bases and the V segment lost 2 bases, leaving 10 bases of the junction unmatched. Germline CDR1 is SNHLY and CDR2 is FYNNEI. This chain's CDR3 is CASSERSGGWGETQYF. Here the CDR3 DNA reads TGTGCCAGCAGTGAAAGGAGCGGGGGTTGGGGGGAGACCCAGTACTTC. Drawing the rest from reference TRBV2 and TRBJ2-5, the complete variable domain is EPEVTQTPSHQVTQMGQEVILRCVPISNHLYFYWYRQILGQKVEFLVSFYNNEISEKSEIFDDQFSVERPDGSNFTLKIRSTKLEDSAMYFCASSERSGGWGETQYFGPGTRLLVL.

This clone appeared a few times. The chain joins TRBV2 to TRBJ2-2, with 8 bases fitting TRBD1. Per the germline V gene, CDR1 is SNHLY and CDR2 is FYNNEI. V shed 6 bases and J 2 bases; nucleotides not matched to a gene: 5. The CDR3 extends over 15 amino acids. CDR3 protein: CASSADRGNTGELFF. The CDR3 DNA follows: TGTGCCAGCAGCGCAGACAGGGGAAACACCGGGGAGCTGTTTTTT.

This chain uses TRBV15 with TRBJ1-1; 9 bases are shared with TRBD1. The germline gives CDR1 LNHNV, CDR2 YYDKDF (reference sequence). CDR3 length: 14 amino acids. V lost 8 bases and J lost 10; bases outside the gene matches: 14. As DNA, the CDR3 is TGTGCCACCCCTAGCCGGGACAGGGTAGAGGGAGCTTTCTTT. Residues: CATPSRDRVEGAFF.

The genes are TRBV19 and TRBJ1-2; no clear D gene. Deletions cut 1 base from V and 6 bases from J, with 9 bases between. CDR1 LNHDA and CDR2 SQIVND come from the germline V gene (reference sequence). This CDR3 comprises 13 residues. This CDR3 reads CASSIGRPDGYTF. CDR3 DNA sequence: TGTGCCAGTAGTATAGGGCGACCGGATGGCTACACCTTC.

The rearrangement joins TRBV18 to TRBJ2-5, with 8 positions matching TRBD1. The ends lost 1 base at V and 3 bases at J; junction bases unmatched: 4. CDR3 size: 15 residues. Germline CDR1 reads KGHSH; CDR2 reads LQKENI. CDR3 sequence: CASSPRTGMEETQYF. CDR3 in DNA: TGTGCCAGCTCACCACGGACAGGGATGGAAGAGACCCAGTACTTC.

The rearrangement joins TRBV6-2 or TRBV6-3 to TRBJ1-1; possible D gene TRBD1, 5 bases. The CDR3 is 12 residues long. V was pared by 0 bases and J by 11 bases, with 10 bases between. Germline loops: CDR1 MNHEY, CDR2 SVGEGT. The CDR3 loop reads CASSYSGRAAFF. Written as DNA, the CDR3 is TGTGCCAGCAGTTACTCAGGCAGGGCGGCTTTCTTT.

The chain employs TRBV18 and TRBJ1-2, with D perhaps TRBD1 (5 bases). Looked up from germline, CDR1 is KGHSH and CDR2 is LQKENI. This CDR3 contains 18 residues. The V gene lost 4 bases and the J gene lost 3 bases, with 24 bases spanning the gap. The DNA for the CDR3 is TGTGCCAGCTCACGGGGATGGGACTCGGGAGGTCATCACTATGGCTACACCTTC. Translating it yields CASSRGWDSGGHHYGYTF.

The count of this clone is one. This chain uses TRBV19 with TRBJ1-5, with unresolved D. V was trimmed by 5 bases and J by 3 bases, leaving 11 bases between them. The CDR3 sequence is 14 residues long. Germline CDR1 and CDR2: LNHDA and SQIVND (reference sequence). The CDR3 bases are TGTGCCAGTAGTCTATACACCCTCAATCAGCCCCAGCATTTT. Amino acid sequence: CASSLYTLNQPQHF.

The genes are TRBV6-1 and TRBJ2-2; D possibly corresponds to TRBD2 (6 bases). The V gene lost 2 bases and the J gene lost 2 bases, with 9 bases spanning the gap. CDR3 length equals 15 residues. Per germline, CDR1 MNHNS and CDR2 SASEGT. CDR3 amino acids: CASSERRDNTGELFF. The CDR3 DNA reads as TGTGCCAGCAGTGAACGGAGGGATAACACCGGGGAGCTGTTTTTT.

This clone occurred once. This chain connects TRBV9 to TRBJ2-2; 14 bases line up with TRBD2. The CDR3 contains 18 residues. V shed 4 bases and J 0 bases; nucleotides not matched to a gene: 5. The V gene's germline CDR1 is SGDLS and CDR2 YYNGEE. The CDR3 is CASSPRLAGGPNTGELFF. The CDR3 region has the DNA TGTGCCAGCAGCCCGAGACTAGCGGGGGGGCCGAACACCGGGGAGCTGTTTTTT. The entire variable domain, with the rest obtained from reference TRBV9 and TRBJ2-2, is as follows: DSGVTQTPKHLITATGQRVTLRCSPRSGDLSVYWYQQSLDQGLQFLIQYYNGEERAKGNILERFSAQQFPDLHSELNLSSLELGDSALYFCASSPRLAGGPNTGELFFGEGSRLTVL.

The rearrangement links TRBV10-3 to TRBJ2-7, with D possibly being TRBD2 (6 bases). Per germline, CDR1 ENHRY and CDR2 SYGVKD. This CDR3 has 13 amino acids. V was trimmed by 6 bases and J by 4 bases, leaving 13 bases between them. The DNA for the CDR3 is TGTGCCATCAGCAGGGACTTGGGGTACGAGCAGTACGTC. Translated, it gives CAISRDLGYEQYV.

This clone was counted between two and nine times. CDR3: CASTWTGTNEKLFF. The DNA for the CDR3 is TGTGCCAGCACCTGGACAGGGACAAATGAAAAACTGTTTTTT. The chain joins TRBV2 to TRBJ1-4; 8 bases fit TRBD1. Germline CDR1 is SNHLY and CDR2 is FYNNEI. The CDR3 is 14 amino acids. J gave up 5 bases and V 7 bases, and 6 bases lay outside the gene matches.

This clone was recorded a few times. CDR3 in amino acids: CATLWGNEQFF. DNA of the CDR3: TGTGCCACTCTCTGGGGCAATGAGCAGTTCTTC. The V gene is TRBV6-5, the J gene TRBJ2-1; D not resolved. The CDR3 spans 11 residues. V lost 10 bases and J 6 bases, leaving 10 bases between the germline ends. Per the germline V gene, CDR1 is MNHEY and CDR2 is SVGAGI.

This clone appeared a few times. This rearrangement joins TRBV6-5 to TRBJ2-6; no firm D call. V lost 6 bases to trimming and J lost 2 bases, with 8 bases between them. The CDR3 loop spans 14 amino acids. Germline loops: CDR1 MNHEY, CDR2 SVGAGI. The CDR3 sequence: CASSAIAGANVLTF. In DNA, the CDR3 is TGTGCCAGCAGCGCTATAGCTGGGGCCAACGTCCTGACTTTC.

The rearrangement uses TRBV10-2 and TRBJ2-3, with D perhaps assigned TRBD1 or TRBD2 (5 bases each). CDR1 and CDR2 from the germline V gene are WSHSY and SAAADI. The CDR3 consists of 13 residues. The V gene lost 10 bases and the J gene lost 6 bases, with 17 bases spanning the gap. For the CDR3, the DNA is TGCGCCACCGCCGGGACGGCTGGGGATACGCAGTATTTT. It codes for CATAGTAGDTQYF.

The chain has TRBV19 and TRBJ2-3, with 9 bases matching TRBD2. The V gene's germline CDR1 is LNHDA and CDR2 SQIVND (reference sequence). Trimming took 4 bases from V and 0 from J; bases not matched to a gene: 8. The CDR3 has 17 residues. CDR3 amino acids: CASSKWDLAGSTDTQYF. As DNA, the CDR3 is TGTGCCAGTAGTAAGTGGGACCTAGCGGGGAGCACAGATACGCAGTATTTT.

V and J are TRBV27 and TRBJ2-5, with 10 bases identical to TRBD1. Unmatched junction bases numbered 10, after V lost 6 bases and J lost 6 bases. Germline lookup yields CDR1 MNHEY and CDR2 SMNVEV (reference sequence). CDR3 length: 15 amino acids. CDR3 sequence reads: CASSRPGQGSKTQYF. In DNA, the CDR3 is TGTGCCAGCAGCCGTCCGGGACAGGGGTCGAAGACCCAGTACTTC.

This chain links TRBV27 with TRBJ2-2; the D gene is possibly TRBD1 (5 bases). The length of the CDR3 is 12 residues. Germline-derived CDR1 and CDR2 are MNHEY and SMNVEV (reference sequence). Trimming took 3 bases from V and 8 from J, leaving 7 bases between them. In nucleotides, the CDR3 is TGTGCCAGCAGTTTTTACAGGGGGGAGCTGTTTTTT. This translates into CASSFYRGELFF.

V and J are TRBV24-1 and TRBJ1-2; D gene unclear. Germline-derived CDR1 and CDR2 are KGHDR and SFDVKD. This CDR3 is 14 amino acids long. V lost 3 bases and J lost 8, with 15 bases in between. In DNA, the CDR3 is TGTGCCACCAGTGATGCCCGTCAGCTACGGGGCTACACCTTC. Translated: CATSDARQLRGYTF.

The gene calls are TRBV5-1 and TRBJ2-6, with a possible D match to TRBD1 (6 bases). The CDR3 contains 17 residues. Trimming took 2 bases from V and 1 from J, leaving 13 bases between them. Looked up from germline, CDR1 is SGHRS and CDR2 is YFSETQ. CDR3 DNA sequence: TGCGCCAGCAGCTTCCGGCAGGGGTCTTCTGGGGCCAACGTCCTGACTTTC. The encoded protein is CASSFRQGSSGANVLTF.

The chain couples TRBV2 to TRBJ2-1; 8 positions agree with TRBD1. The germline V gene has CDR1 SNHLY and CDR2 FYNNEI. The CDR3 totals 13 residues. Trimming at V came to 6 bases and at J to 9 bases, leaving 7 bases not matched to a gene. CDR3 amino acids: CASREDRVSEQFF. The CDR3 DNA follows: TGTGCCAGCAGAGAGGACAGGGTGAGTGAGCAGTTCTTC.